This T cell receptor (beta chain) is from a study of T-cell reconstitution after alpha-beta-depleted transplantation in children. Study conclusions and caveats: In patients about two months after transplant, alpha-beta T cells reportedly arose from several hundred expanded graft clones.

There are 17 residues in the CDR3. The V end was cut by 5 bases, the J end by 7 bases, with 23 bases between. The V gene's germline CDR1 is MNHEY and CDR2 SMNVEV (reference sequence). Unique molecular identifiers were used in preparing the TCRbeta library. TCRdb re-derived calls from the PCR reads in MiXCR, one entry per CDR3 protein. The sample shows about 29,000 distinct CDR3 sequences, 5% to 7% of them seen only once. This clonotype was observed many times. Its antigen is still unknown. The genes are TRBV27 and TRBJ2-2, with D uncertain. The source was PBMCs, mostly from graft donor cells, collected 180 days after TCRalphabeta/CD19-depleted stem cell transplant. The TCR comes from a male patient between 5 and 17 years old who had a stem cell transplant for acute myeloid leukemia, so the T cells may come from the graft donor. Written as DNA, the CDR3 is TGTGCCAGCAGTCGGGTGGTGACACCTCCCTATGGCGGGGAGCTGTTTTTT. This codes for CASSRVVTPPYGGELFF.